This is a list of T cell receptor beta chains from one sample in a study of T-cell memory formation after mild COVID-19. One entry per CDR3 protein results from TCRdb running MiXCR on the 5' RACE reads. The sample has about 180,000 distinct CDR3 sequences, around 20% seen once. The sequencing sample was made of PBMCs or a T cell subset sorted from them (not recorded which). Receptor source: a man younger than 35 who had mild COVID-19 (a few samples of this study predate the infection). Cell type and time point are not known. The CDR3 runs from the conserved cysteine through the conserved F or W. Fields, in order: D gene, clone size, J gene, V gene, CDR3 protein, CDR3 DNA. A D gene is named only where the DNA matches it firmly. Size values are once, few and many counts, or a class for expanded clones, and some rows have none.

D: TRBD1
size: few
J: TRBJ1-2
V: TRBV5-1
CDR3: CASSRDREVQGYTF
DNA: TGCGCCAGCAGCCGGGACAGGGAGGTGCAGGGCTACACCTTC

D: TRBD2
size: once
J: TRBJ2-3
V: TRBV4-1
CDR3: CASSQNPGLGDTQYF
DNA: TGCGCCAGCAGCCAGAATCCGGGACTAGGAGATACGCAGTATTTT

D: NA
size: NA
J: TRBJ2-6
V: TRBV12-3/TRBV12-4
CDR3: CASSSYGANVLTF
DNA: TGTGCCAGCAGCAGCTACGGGGCCAACGTCCTGACTTTC

D: NA
size: NA
J: TRBJ2-2
V: TRBV7-2
CDR3: CAISLNRESGELFF
DNA: TGTGCCATCAGCTTAAACAGGGAATCCGGGGAGCTGTTTTTT

D: TRBD1
size: NA
J: TRBJ1-5
V: TRBV5-5
CDR3: CASSSTGIQPQHF
DNA: TGTGCCAGCAGCTCGACAGGGATCCAGCCCCAGCATTTT

D: NA
size: NA
J: TRBJ2-1
V: TRBV7-2
CDR3: CASSPSNRDNEQFF
DNA: TGTGCCAGCAGCCCCTCCAACCGAGACAATGAGCAGTTCTTC

D: TRBD2
size: few
J: TRBJ2-3
V: TRBV5-1
CDR3: CASSLVPSGGLTDTQYF
DNA: TGCGCCAGCAGCTTGGTCCCGAGCGGGGGCCTCACAGATACGCAGTATTTT

D: TRBD2
size: NA
J: TRBJ2-5
V: TRBV29-1
CDR3: CSDRAGGGQETQYF
DNA: TGCAGCGACAGAGCGGGGGGGGGACAAGAGACCCAGTACTTC

D: NA
size: few
J: TRBJ2-3
V: TRBV5-1
CDR3: CASSTTLDTQYF
DNA: TGCGCCAGCAGCACCACATTAGATACGCAGTATTTT

D: NA
size: NA
J: TRBJ1-1
V: TRBV5-1
CDR3: CASSQSPANTEAFF
DNA: TGCGCCAGCAGCCAAAGTCCGGCTAACACTGAAGCTTTCTTT

D: NA
size: NA
J: TRBJ2-7
V: TRBV20-1
CDR3: CSATRNSYEQYF
DNA: TGCAGTGCTACTCGGAACTCCTACGAGCAGTACTTC